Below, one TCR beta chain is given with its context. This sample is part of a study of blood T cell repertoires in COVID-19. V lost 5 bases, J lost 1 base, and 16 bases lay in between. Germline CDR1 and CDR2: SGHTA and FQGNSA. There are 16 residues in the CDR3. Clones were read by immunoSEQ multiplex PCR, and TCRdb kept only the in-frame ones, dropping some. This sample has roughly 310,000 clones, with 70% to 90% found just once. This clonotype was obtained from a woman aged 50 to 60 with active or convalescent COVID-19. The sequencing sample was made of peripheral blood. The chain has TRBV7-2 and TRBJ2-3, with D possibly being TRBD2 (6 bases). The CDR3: CASSPPAGEGTDTQYF. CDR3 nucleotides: TGTGCCAGCAGCCCGCCAGCGGGCGAGGGCACAGATACGCAGTATTTT.